This T cell receptor beta chain comes out of a study of CD8 T cells in ankylosing spondylitis (dated by TCRdb to 2015 to 2018). The study in broad terms: The study set out to find disease-linked TCR variants by profiling T cell receptor beta repertoires in ankylosing spondylitis patients and healthy donors. Samples of peripheral blood were taken, and for ankylosing spondylitis patients, synovial fluid was collected as well. The full study cohort was made up of about 24 ankylosing spondylitis patients and fewer than 120 healthy donors.

The instrument given in TCRdb is Illumina HiSeq 2500. Quantitative 5'-RACE with molecular barcodes was the method used to prepare the TCR beta libraries. The paper's processing steps were these. A new computational method, built on a probabilistic model of VDJ rearrangement, was used to identify disease-linked TCR variants. TCRdb reanalyzed the raw reads on its own, using fastp at Q25 for trimming and MiXCR for clone calling, and kept in-frame beta chains. Identical CDR3 protein sequences are pooled into one entry, listed with their most common genes and DNA. The V and J calls come from TCRdb's annotation, not from the publication. This sample comprises under 200,000 distinct CDR3 sequences, 9.8% of them detected only once. More than 12% of the sample comes from the top ten. V is cut by 6 bases and J by 7 bases, and the space between the germline ends is 16 bases. CDR1 and CDR2 (SQVTM, ANQGSEA) derive from the germline V gene. The CDR3 has 12 amino acids, counting the end cysteine and phenylalanine. Of all the DNA, just the CDR3 is kept, 36 bases in frame from base 1.

Points the paper makes about the study in general: Significant enrichment of the disease-linked clones was reported in matched synovial fluid samples from ankylosing spondylitis patients. Blood from ankylosing spondylitis patients appeared to be characterized by a TCR beta motif made up of under ten highly homologous amino acid variants. Some motif variants had previously been reported in the synovial fluid and blood of reactive arthritis patients, which suggests shared mechanisms of disease initiation. In peripheral blood, the disease-linked clones were found at relatively low frequencies and had a CD8+ phenotype.

This clonotype came up a few times. Its antigen target is currently unknown. Per-base quality was not reported, and no clone a single base away is much larger than it. Sequences were obtained from blood, either unsorted or a sorted T cell fraction (not recorded which). Recombination joined TRBV29-1 with TRBJ2-7; no D gene call is confident. The sequence was collected from a female donor with ankylosing spondylitis or in good health (not recorded which). CDR3 loop: CSVYSMNGEQYF. The DNA sequence is as follows: TGCAGCGTCTACTCCATGAACGGAGAGCAGTACTTC.